A selection of T cell receptor beta chains follows, all from one sample in a study of T cell repertoires in cytomegalovirus infection. MiXCR was run by TCRdb on the reads, yielding one entry per CDR3 protein. The table includes 150,000 to 200,000 distinct CDR3 sequences, roughly 17% detected once. The sample taken for sequencing was CD8+ T cells from PBMCs. The source of these receptors is a human donor in good health (CMV status not recorded). Some clones in this sample may be carry-over from other donors' samples. The CDR3 runs from the conserved cysteine through the conserved F or W. D genes are given only for firm matches. A clone size is listed for some rows: how often the clone was seen (once, few, many), or a class if it is expanded.

d_call clone_size j_call v_call cdr3_nt cdr3_aa
. many TRBJ2-5 TRBV7-6 TGTGCCAGCAGCTTAGGGGGCCAAGAGACCCAGTACTTC CASSLGGQETQYF
TRBD1 few TRBJ2-3 TRBV28 TGTGCCAGCAGTTTCCAGCCTAGCAGGGGGTTAGGCACAGATACGCAGTATTTT CASSFQPSRGLGTDTQYF
TRBD1 . TRBJ2-4 TRBV28 TGTGCCAGCAGTCCAGGACAGGGAAAAAACATTCAGTACTTC CASSPGQGKNIQYF
TRBD1 . TRBJ1-1 TRBV7-2 TGTGCCAGCAGCTTAAATCCGAGACAGGGGGCAAGGACTGAAGCTTTCTTT CASSLNPRQGARTEAFF
. few TRBJ2-1 TRBV14 TGTGCCAGCAGCCAAGTCTGGGGAGAGCAGTTCTTC CASSQVWGEQFF
. . TRBJ1-1 TRBV4-2 TGTGCCAGCAGCCAAGAGGACAGAATGAACACTGAAGCTTTCTTT CASSQEDRMNTEAFF
. . TRBJ1-4 TRBV20-1 TGCAGTGCTAGAGGGCGACAGCCAACTAATGAAAAACTGTTTTTT CSARGRQPTNEKLFF
TRBD2 few TRBJ2-3 TRBV7-9 TGTGCCAGCAGGGACGGGGGGATCAGGACAGATACGCAGTATTTT CASRDGGIRTDTQYF
TRBD2 few TRBJ2-7 TRBV7-2 TGTGCCAGCACCATGGCGGGGGGTGGGTACGAGCAGTACTTC CASTMAGGGYEQYF
TRBD2 few TRBJ2-1 TRBV14 TGTGCCAGCAGCGGGAGGGCCCATGAGCAGTTCTTC CASSGRAHEQFF
TRBD1 few TRBJ2-1 TRBV12-3/TRBV12-4 TGTGCCAGCAGTGTAGGACAGGTAAACTACAATGAGCAGTTCTTC CASSVGQVNYNEQFF
TRBD2 many TRBJ2-1 TRBV12-3/TRBV12-4 TGTGCCAGCAGCCCCAAAGGTAGCGGGAGGTACAATGAGCAGTTCTTC CASSPKGSGRYNEQFF
TRBD1 few TRBJ2-7 TRBV11-2 TGTGCCAGCAGCACAGGGGGCGCCGAGCAGTACTTC CASSTGGAEQYF
. . TRBJ2-1 TRBV14 TGTGCCAGCAGCGTATTGGGACGCCTTGAAGGCGCCTACAATGAGCAGTTCTTC CASSVLGRLEGAYNEQFF
TRBD1 few TRBJ2-7 TRBV27 TGTGCCAGCAGACAGACAGGGGACAACGAGCAGTACTTC CASRQTGDNEQYF
. few TRBJ2-7 TRBV7-2 TGTGCCAGCAGCTTCGGCCAGGGGAGAGGCGAGCAGTACTTC CASSFGQGRGEQYF
. few TRBJ1-1 TRBV28 TGTGCCAGCAGTTTCACCCCTCGAAACACTGAAGCTTTCTTT CASSFTPRNTEAFF
TRBD2 few TRBJ2-7 TRBV29-1 TGCAGCTACACCCCGTGCCGGGGGAGGGAGGAGTCCCGGACGGCCTACGAGCAGTACTTC CSYTPCRGREESRTAYEQYF